The 2 T cell receptor beta chains reported below all come from one sample, sequenced in a study of vaccination effects on CD4 cells after COVID-19. For these TCRs, the target antigens are not known. The data were produced by immunoSEQ multiplex PCR, yet TCRdb's version contains in-frame clones alone and is incomplete. The top ten clones hold around 2.4% of a sample with more than 60,000 clones, 74% of them seen once. Culturing for more than 9 days preceded CD4+ T cell isolation. Vaccination of participants consisted of two doses of either the BNT162b2 or mRNA-1273 vaccine. Sample: CD4+ T cells from PBMCs cultured without peptide, taken after COVID-19 vaccination. These receptors were collected from a human donor who received a COVID-19 vaccine.

This chain uses TRBV4-1 with TRBJ1-1; 7 bases line up with TRBD1. The CDR3 length is 13 residues. From germline, CDR1 is MGHRA and CDR2 YSYEKL. The V and J ends lost 4 bases and 4 bases, in that order; junction bases with no gene match: 3. The CDR3 DNA sequence: TGCGCCAGCAGCCCTCAGGGGGGCACTGAAGCTTTCTTT. As protein: CASSPQGGTEAFF.

This chain joins TRBV30 and TRBJ1-5; 12 bases fit TRBD1. Trimming removed 0 bases from V and 6 bases from J; junction bases left unmatched: 6. This CDR3 comprises 16 residues. Germline-derived CDR1 and CDR2 are GTSNPN and SVGIG (reference sequence). In nucleotides, the CDR3 is TGTGCCTGGAGTGTCAGGGGACAGGGGGCGGGTCAGCCCCAGCATTTT. Residues: CAWSVRGQGAGQPQHF.